Below, 28 T cell receptor beta chains from the same sample are listed, as sequenced in a study of cytomegalovirus exposure and HLA in healthy donors. The PCR was carried out with 60 Vbeta primers and 13 Jbeta primers. Libraries were prepared by immunoSEQ multiplex PCR; TCRdb keeps only in-frame clonotypes and omits some of them. The sample has approximately 93,000 clones; approximately 80% are singletons. Sequencing input: PBMCs. These receptors all come from a middle-aged woman in good health and CMV-seronegative.

The chain links TRBV28 to TRBJ1-3; the D is unclear. Trimming took off 6 bases at V and 4 bases at J, with 7 bases between the two ends. CDR1 and CDR2 from the germline V gene are MDHEN and SYDVKM. This CDR3 has 12 amino acids. The CDR3 loop reads CASSLRGNTIYF. CDR3 sequence (DNA): TGTGCCAGCAGCCTGAGGGGAAACACCATATATTTT.

This chain links TRBV28 with TRBJ1-3, with 7 bases matching TRBD1. Germline V gene sequence: CDR1 MDHEN, CDR2 SYDVKM. This CDR3 region has 15 residues. V trimming: 4 bases; J trimming: 6 bases; junction bases outside the gene matches: 9. The CDR3 coding sequence is TGTGCCAGCAGTTCGATCGCAGGGGGGACAAACACCATATATTTT. Its translation: CASSSIAGGTNTIYF.

This rearrangement joins TRBV7-9 to TRBJ2-4, with 8 bases matching TRBD1. Per the germline V gene, CDR1 is SEHNR and CDR2 is FQNEAQ (reference sequence). The trim removed 5 bases at V and 3 bases at J, leaving 3 bases unmatched. This CDR3 has 14 residues. Here the CDR3 reads CASSPGQVKNIQYF. CDR3 sequence (DNA): TGTGCCAGCAGCCCGGGACAGGTCAAAAACATTCAGTACTTC.

This chain joins TRBV5-1 and TRBJ2-5; D is perhaps TRBD1 (6 bases). CDR1 is SGHRS, CDR2 YFSETQ, per germline. The germline V and J ends were trimmed by 4 bases and 5 bases, with 15 bases remaining between them. CDR3 length equals 14 residues. CDR3 sequence (DNA): TGCGCCAGCAGCCGTACAGGGCTGAGGGAGACCCAGTACTTC. Translation gives CASSRTGLRETQYF.

The rearrangement uses TRBV5-6 and TRBJ1-5, with TRBD1 matching over 8 bases. V shed 0 bases, J shed 0 bases, and the junction held 2 bases outside the gene matches. Germline V gene lookup returns CDR1 SGHDT and CDR2 YYEEEE. The CDR3 spans 16 residues. The CDR3 DNA is TGTGCCAGCAGCTTGGGACAGGGGAATAGCAATCAGCCCCAGCATTTT. Translated: CASSLGQGNSNQPQHF.

The chain couples TRBV19 to TRBJ2-7; TRBD2 aligns across 11 bases. V was clipped by 4 bases and J by 6 bases; unmatched bases: 17. This CDR3 region has 18 residues. Germline V gives CDR1 LNHDA, CDR2 SQIVND (reference sequence). CDR3 amino acids: CASSNHRLAGSGPGEQYF. DNA of the CDR3: TGTGCCAGTAGTAATCATAGACTAGCGGGATCAGGCCCTGGCGAGCAGTACTTC.

The V call is TRBV6-6, the J call TRBJ1-5; D gene ambiguous. The V gene's germline CDR1 is MNHNY and CDR2 SVGAGI (reference sequence). The CDR3 is 15 amino acids. Trimming took 4 bases from V and 7 from J, leaving 17 bases between them. The CDR3 region is CASSFRSSGQQPQHF. For the CDR3, the DNA is TGTGCCAGCAGTTTCCGGTCCTCTGGGCAGCAGCCCCAGCATTTT.

The gene calls are TRBV18 and TRBJ2-5; no clear D. The CDR3 has 13 residues. V lost 0 bases, J lost 3 bases, and 5 bases lay in between. Germline V gene sequence: CDR1 KGHSH, CDR2 LQKENI. The chain's CDR3 is CASSPPSEETQYF. Written as DNA, the CDR3 is TGTGCCAGCTCACCACCCTCCGAAGAGACCCAGTACTTC. Full variable domain (remainder filled in from reference TRBV18 and TRBJ2-5): NAGVMQNPRHLVRRRGQEARLRCSPMKGHSHVYWYRQLPEEGLKFMVYLQKENIIDESGMPKERFSAEFPKEGPSILRIQQVVRGDSAAYFCASSPPSEETQYFGPGTRLLVL.

The chain couples TRBV6-4 to TRBJ2-1; 8 bases are shared with TRBD2. Germline lookup yields CDR1 MRHNA and CDR2 SNTAGT. CDR3 size: 13 residues. The V gene end was trimmed by 2 bases and the J gene end by 10 bases; junction bases not matched to a gene: 4. CDR3 residues: CASSDGSGTEQFF. CDR3 nucleotides: TGTGCCAGCAGTGACGGTAGCGGGACCGAGCAGTTCTTC.

The count of this clone is one. The V and J genes are TRBV30 and TRBJ2-5; D is possibly TRBD2 (5 bases). In germline, CDR1 is GTSNPN, CDR2 SVGIG (reference sequence). Trimming took 4 bases from V and 4 from J, leaving 13 bases between them. The CDR3 has 13 amino acids. CDR3 residues: CAWTHIRGETQYF. DNA for the CDR3: TGTGCCTGGACCCATATCCGGGGAGAGACCCAGTACTTC.

This clone was counted once. The rearrangement links TRBV5-1 to TRBJ2-7, with D possibly matching TRBD1 (6 bases). The CDR3 runs to 13 residues. Germline V gives CDR1 SGHRS, CDR2 YFSETQ. Trimming pared 4 bases from V and 6 bases from J, leaving 14 bases between. The CDR3 coding sequence is TGCGCCAGCAGCCACCCACAGGGCCGCGAGCAGTACTTC. This translates into CASSHPQGREQYF. Full variable domain (outside the CDR3, taken from reference TRBV5-1 and TRBJ2-7): KAGVTQTPRYLIKTRGQQVTLSCSPISGHRSVSWYQQTPGQGLQFLFEYFSETQRNKGNFPGRFSGRQFSNSRSEMNVSTLELGDSALYLCASSHPQGREQYFGPGTRLTVT.

J is TRBJ1-5 and V is TRBV27; 7 nucleotides align to TRBD1. The CDR3 has 16 amino acids. J was trimmed by 4 bases and V by 4 bases; bases with no gene match: 10. Germline values: CDR1 MNHEY, CDR2 SMNVEV (reference sequence). CDR3: CASSSLQGTGNQPQHF. CDR3 bases: TGTGCCAGCAGTTCACTACAGGGGACGGGAAATCAGCCCCAGCATTTT.

The chain couples TRBV7-8 to TRBJ1-5; a weak D match, TRBD1 (6 bases). Germline lookup yields CDR1 SGHVS and CDR2 FQNEAQ. V was pared by 1 base and J by 2 bases, with 15 bases between. The CDR3 extends over 17 amino acids. This CDR3 reads CASSLGLGAVGNQPQHF. The CDR3 DNA reads TGTGCCAGCAGCTTAGGATTGGGGGCCGTCGGCAATCAGCCCCAGCATTTT.

The chain employs TRBV7-2 and TRBJ1-4; D gene uncertain. The CDR3 runs 15 residues. Trimming cost V 5 bases and J 3 bases, with 13 bases left between them. CDR1 is SGHTA and CDR2 is FQGNSA in the germline V gene. The CDR3 sequence is CASSPQRQANEKLFF. The CDR3 DNA sequence: TGTGCCAGCAGCCCACAGAGACAAGCTAATGAAAAACTGTTTTTT.

The chain carries TRBV6-4 and TRBJ1-5; tentatively, D is TRBD1 (5 bases). Trimming stripped 3 bases from V and 4 bases from J, with 13 bases between. Per the germline V gene, CDR1 is MRHNA and CDR2 is SNTAGT. This CDR3 region has 15 residues. In nucleotides, the CDR3 is TGTGCCAGCAGTGAACCGACAGCCCTGAATCAGCCCCAGCATTTT. This gives the protein CASSEPTALNQPQHF.

The chain uses TRBV2 and TRBJ1-1; D is uncertain. V lost 5 bases, J lost 0 bases, and 10 bases lay in between. Per the germline V gene, CDR1 is SNHLY and CDR2 is FYNNEI. This CDR3 has 14 residues. The DNA of the CDR3 is TGTGCCAGCAGTCCCCAGGCCGTGAACACTGAAGCTTTCTTT. This sequence encodes CASSPQAVNTEAFF.

The CDR3 is CASSADLVSTDTQYF. The CDR3 bases are TGCGCCAGCAGCGCGGACTTAGTTAGCACAGATACGCAGTATTTT. The V call is TRBV5-1, the J call TRBJ2-3, with a weak D call TRBD2 (5 bases). Germline CDR1 SGHRS, CDR2 YFSETQ. Deletions cut 4 bases from V and 0 bases from J, with 12 bases between. The CDR3 extends over 15 amino acids.

The rearrangement links TRBV10-3 to TRBJ1-1; unclear D gene. CDR1 is ENHRY and CDR2 is SYGVKD in the germline V gene. The CDR3 is 15 residues long. The germline V and J ends were trimmed by 0 bases and 0 bases, with 8 bases remaining between them. The CDR3 spells CAISESGRVNTEAFF. The DNA for the CDR3 is TGTGCCATCAGTGAGTCGGGGAGGGTGAACACTGAAGCTTTCTTT.

The rearrangement links TRBV15 to TRBJ2-5; 11 bases align to TRBD1. The V gene's germline CDR1 is LNHNV and CDR2 YYDKDF (reference sequence). J was trimmed by 2 bases and V by 5 bases; bases with no gene match: 7. This CDR3 comprises 16 residues. CDR3 sequence reads: CATSPVGDRGQETQYF. CDR3 coding DNA: TGTGCCACCAGCCCCGTTGGGGACAGGGGGCAAGAGACCCAGTACTTC.

This clone was seen a handful of times. The chain employs TRBV5-6 and TRBJ1-1; D is unclear. CDR1 is SGHDT and CDR2 is YYEEEE in the germline V gene. With 1 base removed from V and 6 bases from J, the gap between germline ends came to 13 bases. CDR3 size: 14 residues. The CDR3 DNA is TGTGCCAGCAGCTTGTTCCGTGGGCCCGCTGAAGCTTTCTTT. This translates into CASSLFRGPAEAFF.

The chain is built from TRBV7-9 and TRBJ1-1; D unclear. This CDR3 is built from 10 residues. Germline CDR1 is SEHNR and CDR2 is FQNEAQ (reference sequence). V gave up 4 bases and J gave up 11 bases, with 8 bases separating them. The CDR3 is CASSSGEAFF. The CDR3, as DNA: TGTGCCAGCAGCTCAGGCGAGGCTTTCTTT.

The chain is built from TRBV5-8 and TRBJ2-7, with TRBD2 identical over 13 bases. V shed 4 bases and J 6 bases; nucleotides not matched to a gene: 10. CDR3 size: 16 residues. CDR1 is SGHTS, CDR2 YDEGEE, per germline. CDR3 sequence: CASSHGLAGVFGEQYF. For the CDR3, the DNA is TGTGCCAGCAGCCACGGACTAGCGGGAGTCTTCGGCGAGCAGTACTTC.

The chain uses TRBV9 and TRBJ2-7; the D gene is possibly TRBD1 (6 bases). This CDR3 contains 15 residues. Germline CDR1 reads SGDLS; CDR2 reads YYNGEE. Trimming pared 0 bases from V and 2 bases from J, leaving 12 bases between. This CDR3 reads CASSVGSGHPYEQYF. The CDR3 DNA is TGTGCCAGCAGCGTAGGATCGGGACACCCCTACGAGCAGTACTTC.

The chain has TRBV9 and TRBJ2-3; weak D call: TRBD2 (6 bases). This CDR3 is 15 amino acids long. V was trimmed by 0 bases and J by 7 bases, leaving 15 bases between them. Germline V CDR1 and CDR2: SGDLS, YYNGEE. The CDR3: CASSVGDRGRHTQYF. CDR3 DNA sequence: TGTGCCAGCAGCGTAGGGGACCGGGGGAGGCATACGCAGTATTTT. The full variable domain, with the rest looked up from reference TRBV9 and TRBJ2-3, is DSGVTQTPKHLITATGQRVTLRCSPRSGDLSVYWYQQSLDQGLQFLIQYYNGEERAKGNILERFSAQQFPDLHSELNLSSLELGDSALYFCASSVGDRGRHTQYFGPGTRLTVL.

Only a few counts were recorded for this clone. The chain links TRBV29-1 to TRBJ2-6, with a weak D call TRBD1 (6 bases). CDR1 and CDR2 from the germline V gene are SQVTM and ANQGSEA. V lost 4 bases and J 2 bases, leaving 9 bases between the germline ends. This CDR3 region has 14 residues. CDR3 in DNA: TGCAGCGTTGGGGGACAAGCTGGGGCCAACGTCCTGACTTTC. It yields the protein CSVGGQAGANVLTF. The entire variable domain, with the rest obtained from reference TRBV29-1 and TRBJ2-6, is as follows: SAVISQKPSRDICQRGTSLTIQCQVDSQVTMMFWYRQQPGQSLTLIATANQGSEATYESGFVIDKFPISRPNLTFSTLTVSNMSPEDSSIYLCSVGGQAGANVLTFGAGSRLTVL.

The chain links TRBV5-8 to TRBJ2-2; D gene unclear. This CDR3 region has 16 residues. Germline V gene lookup returns CDR1 SGHTS and CDR2 YDEGEE. The germline V and J ends were trimmed by 0 bases and 0 bases, with 9 bases remaining between them. The chain's CDR3 is CASSLVGSPNTGELFF. Here the CDR3 DNA reads TGTGCCAGCAGCTTGGTGGGCAGCCCGAACACCGGGGAGCTGTTTTTT.

This chain links TRBV5-1 with TRBJ1-3; D is undetermined. Looked up from germline, CDR1 is SGHRS and CDR2 is YFSETQ. CDR3 length: 14 amino acids. V gave up 0 bases and J gave up 0 bases, with 4 bases separating them. In DNA, the CDR3 is TGCGCCAGCAGCTTGGGGAGCTCTGGAAACACCATATATTTT. Translated: CASSLGSSGNTIYF.

This sequence joins TRBV5-6 and TRBJ2-5; 9 nucleotides align to TRBD2. The germline CDR1 and CDR2 sequences are SGHDT and YYEEEE. The CDR3 has 16 amino acids. V gave up 4 bases and J gave up 2 bases; unmatched junction bases: 9. CDR3 in DNA: TGTGCCAGCAGCCCCTTACTAGCGGGTAATCAAGAGACCCAGTACTTC. The encoded protein is CASSPLLAGNQETQYF.